Listed below are T cell receptor beta chains from one sample, sequenced in a study of shared clonotypes between healthy human individuals. Clones were sequenced by immunoSEQ multiplex PCR, and TCRdb holds only the in-frame ones, with some missing. The sample has approximately 2,300,000 clones; around 90% are singletons. The material sequenced was naive CD4+ T cells from PBMCs. The receptors were gathered from a man between 18 and 35 years old in good health. Some clones in this sample may be carry-over from other donors' samples. Each CDR3 is given with its conserved first and last residue. The order of the fields is J gene, V gene, D gene, clone size, CDR3 protein, CDR3 DNA. The D gene is left open where the match is weak. Clone size, where shown, is once, few, many, or a class for clones that have expanded.

TRBJ2-3 | TRBV27 | TRBD1 | - | CASSRGDRGSTDTQYF | TGTGCCAGCAGTAGGGGGGACAGGGGGTCCACAGATACGCAGTATTTT
TRBJ1-3 | TRBV5-8 | - | - | CASSLGQYGDTIYF | TGTGCCAGCAGCTTGGGACAGTATGGGGACACCATATATTTT
TRBJ2-7 | TRBV10-1 | - | once | CASSDPQTYEQYF | TGCGCCAGCAGTGATCCACAGACCTACGAGCAGTACTTC
TRBJ2-3 | TRBV9 | - | - | CASSDGGRVDTQYF | TGTGCCAGCAGCGATGGGGGGAGAGTAGATACGCAGTATTTT
TRBJ1-5 | TRBV27 | - | - | CASRGRDSNQPQHF | TGTGCCAGCAGGGGAAGGGATAGCAATCAGCCCCAGCATTTT
TRBJ2-7 | TRBV5-1 | - | once | CASSLAGGNYEQYF | TGCGCCAGCAGCTTGGCGGGGGGCAACTACGAGCAGTACTTC
TRBJ2-1 | TRBV7-3 | TRBD2 | - | CASSPLRLAGGNEQFF | TGTGCCAGCAGCCCGCTCCGTCTGGCGGGAGGAAATGAGCAGTTCTTC
TRBJ2-3 | TRBV2 | TRBD2 | - | CATAPSGSFTDTQYF | TGTGCTACAGCCCCTAGCGGCTCATTCACAGATACGCAGTATTTT
TRBJ2-3 | TRBV27 | - | - | CASSLSSSGTDTQYF | TGTGCCAGCAGTTTATCGTCTAGCGGCACAGATACGCAGTATTTT
TRBJ1-1 | TRBV30 | - | few | CAWSVAGFTEAFF | TGTGCCTGGAGTGTAGCAGGGTTCACTGAAGCTTTCTTT
TRBJ2-6 | TRBV28 | - | - | CASSLRRTGANVLTF | TGTGCCAGCAGTTTACGAAGGACTGGGGCCAACGTCCTGACTTTC
TRBJ2-5 | TRBV5-4 | - | - | CASSLRDQETQYF | TGTGCCAGCAGCTTACGGGACCAAGAGACCCAGTACTTC
TRBJ2-6 | TRBV5-1 | - | - | CASSYVELGSGANVLTF | TGCGCCAGCAGCTACGTTGAATTGGGCTCTGGGGCCAACGTCCTGACTTTC
TRBJ1-4 | TRBV2 | - | - | CASNTRPGGGEKLFF | TGTGCCAGCAATACGAGACCGGGGGGAGGTGAAAAACTGTTTTTT
TRBJ2-3 | TRBV7-9 | TRBD2 | - | CASSPRGIGRVTDTQYF | TGTGCCAGCAGCCCCCGGGGAATCGGGAGGGTCACAGATACGCAGTATTTT
TRBJ2-2 | TRBV15 | TRBD1 | - | CATSPWTGLYGELFF | TGTGCCACCAGCCCATGGACAGGGTTGTACGGGGAGCTGTTTTTT
TRBJ2-1 | TRBV7-9 | TRBD2 | - | CASSTSGTSGSYNEQFF | TGTGCCAGCAGCACATCCGGGACTAGCGGGTCCTACAATGAGCAGTTCTTC
TRBJ2-3 | TRBV19 | TRBD1 | - | CASSAAWTGATDTQYF | TGTGCCAGTAGTGCTGCTTGGACAGGAGCCACAGATACGCAGTATTTT
TRBJ2-7 | TRBV25-1 | TRBD1 | - | CASSESGTGGEQYF | TGTGCCAGCAGTGAGTCCGGGACAGGGGGCGAGCAGTACTTC
TRBJ2-1 | TRBV4-1 | - | once | CASSQAAVLYNEQFF | TGCGCCAGCAGCCAGGCCGCGGTCCTCTACAATGAGCAGTTCTTC
TRBJ2-1 | TRBV5-4 | - | - | CASSLSRLSSYNEQFF | TGTGCCAGCAGCTTGAGTAGGCTGAGCTCCTACAATGAGCAGTTCTTC
TRBJ2-2 | TRBV7-2 | - | - | CASSPRPLPTGELFF | TGTGCCAGCAGCCCCCGGCCTCTTCCAACCGGGGAGCTGTTTTTT
TRBJ2-2 | TRBV7-9 | TRBD1 | once | CASSSDPGQGNTGELFF | TGTGCCAGCAGCTCAGACCCGGGACAGGGGAACACCGGGGAGCTGTTTTTT
TRBJ1-1 | TRBV7-9 | - | - | CASSFSLPFEAFF | TGTGCCAGCAGCTTCAGTCTCCCCTTTGAAGCTTTCTTT
TRBJ1-1 | TRBV2 | TRBD1 | - | CASGRTGVNTEAFF | TGTGCCAGCGGTAGGACAGGGGTCAACACTGAAGCTTTCTTT
TRBJ2-7 | TRBV4-2 | TRBD2 | - | CASSRGLAGGPSGYEQYF | TGTGCCAGCAGCCGCGGACTAGCGGGAGGGCCCTCGGGGTACGAGCAGTACTTC
TRBJ2-2 | TRBV5-1 | TRBD1 | - | CASSPQGDTGELFF | TGCGCCAGCAGCCCCCAGGGGGACACCGGGGAGCTGTTTTTT
TRBJ2-7 | TRBV18 | TRBD1 | - | CASSLDRGLVEQYF | TGTGCCAGCTCTCTTGACAGGGGGCTTGTCGAGCAGTACTTC
TRBJ2-5 | TRBV11-2 | - | - | CASSLEGFMGTQYF | TGTGCCAGCAGCTTAGAGGGCTTTATGGGGACCCAGTACTTC
TRBJ2-7 | TRBV28 | TRBD1 | - | CASSSWDRVSYEQYF | TGTGCCAGCAGTTCATGGGACAGGGTCTCCTACGAGCAGTACTTC
TRBJ2-3 | TRBV7-2 | - | - | CASSLRTDTQYF | TGTGCCAGCAGCTTGAGAACAGATACGCAGTATTTT
TRBJ2-1 | TRBV27 | - | - | CASRKTRTASYNEQFF | TGTGCCAGCAGAAAAACGAGGACAGCCTCCTACAATGAGCAGTTCTTC
TRBJ2-7 | TRBV28 | - | - | CASRLTGESSEQYF | TGTGCCAGCAGGTTGACGGGAGAGTCTTCCGAGCAGTACTTC
TRBJ2-2 | TRBV21-1 | - | - | CASSKWGLQHTGELFF | TGTGCCAGCAGCAAATGGGGTCTCCAACACACCGGGGAGCTGTTTTTT
TRBJ1-5 | TRBV7-8 | - | - | CASSFVPSLQSQRQPQHF | TGTGCCAGCAGCTTCGTTCCGTCACTTCAATCCCAAAGACAGCCCCAGCATTTT
TRBJ2-1 | TRBV15 | - | - | CATSRLSGHSYNEQFF | TGTGCCACCAGCAGACTTAGCGGACACTCCTACAATGAGCAGTTCTTC
TRBJ2-2 | TRBV7-2 | - | - | CASSPTWGRLTGELFF | TGTGCCAGCAGCCCGACTTGGGGGCGCCTGACCGGGGAGCTGTTTTTT
TRBJ2-7 | TRBV5-4 | TRBD2 | - | CASSPAPGLANYEQYF | TGTGCCAGCAGCCCAGCCCCGGGACTAGCGAACTACGAGCAGTACTTC
TRBJ2-5 | TRBV5-1 | - | - | CASSLVPGSQETQYF | TGCGCCAGCAGCTTGGTTCCAGGTAGCCAAGAGACCCAGTACTTC
TRBJ2-1 | TRBV18 | TRBD2 | - | CASSLSSGIYNEQFF | TGTGCCAGCTCACTTTCTAGCGGTATCTACAATGAGCAGTTCTTC
TRBJ2-5 | TRBV6-1 | - | - | CASGTGETQYF | TGTGCCAGCGGGACGGGTGAGACCCAGTACTTC
TRBJ2-5 | TRBV5-1 | TRBD1 | - | CASSYGTGEETQYF | TGCGCCAGCAGCTATGGGACAGGGGAAGAGACCCAGTACTTC
TRBJ1-6 | TRBV11-2 | TRBD1 | - | CASSPGRDRDNSPLHF | TGTGCCAGCAGCCCCGGTAGGGACAGGGACAATTCACCCCTCCACTTT
TRBJ2-2 | TRBV5-7 | - | - | CASSLTGIHNTGELFF | TGTGCCAGCAGCTTGACGGGGATACATAACACCGGGGAGCTGTTTTTT
TRBJ2-2 | TRBV7-9 | - | - | CAGRVLGGELFF | TGTGCCGGCAGGGTTTTAGGCGGGGAGCTGTTTTTT
TRBJ2-4 | TRBV28 | - | - | CASSFGGSLAKNIQYF | TGTGCCAGCAGTTTCGGTGGGAGTCTAGCCAAAAACATTCAGTACTTC
TRBJ1-6 | TRBV4-1 | - | - | CASSQVRGAPLHF | TGCGCCAGCAGCCAAGTAAGGGGGGCCCCCCTCCACTTT